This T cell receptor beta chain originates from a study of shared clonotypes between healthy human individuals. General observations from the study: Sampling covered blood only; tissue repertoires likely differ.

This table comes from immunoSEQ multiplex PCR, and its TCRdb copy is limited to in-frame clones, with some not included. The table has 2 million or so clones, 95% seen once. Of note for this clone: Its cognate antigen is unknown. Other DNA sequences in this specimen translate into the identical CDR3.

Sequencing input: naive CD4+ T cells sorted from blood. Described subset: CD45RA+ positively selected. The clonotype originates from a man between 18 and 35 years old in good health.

CDR3 loop: CAWSRGSQPQHF. Here the CDR3 DNA reads TGTGCCTGGAGTAGAGGGTCTCAGCCCCAGCATTTT. The rearrangement uses TRBV30 and TRBJ1-5, with no clear D. The CDR3 sequence is 12 residues long. Trimming stripped 2 bases from V and 6 bases from J, with 8 bases between. CDR1 is GTSNPN, CDR2 SVGIG, per germline (reference sequence).